This T cell receptor (beta chain) is from a study of cytomegalovirus exposure and HLA in healthy donors. The PCR had 60 Vbeta and 13 Jbeta primers. Clones were sequenced by immunoSEQ multiplex PCR, and TCRdb holds only the in-frame ones, with some missing. The sample has 160,000 or so clones, about 80% seen once; the top ten hold approximately 0.73%. This clone was detected only once. The ends were cut back, 5 bases at V and 3 bases at J, with 17 bases in the middle. CDR3 length equals 17 residues. Germline V CDR1 and CDR2: MNHEY, SMNVEV (reference sequence). V is TRBV27 and J is TRBJ1-6; D is unresolved. Material for sequencing was PBMCs. The source of this sequence is a woman aged 40 to 50 in good health and CMV-seronegative. The CDR3 region is CASSPRPGVFYNSPLHF. Here the CDR3 DNA reads TGTGCCAGCAGTCCCCGACCCGGAGTGTTCTATAATTCACCCCTCCACTTT.